This T cell receptor beta chain was observed in a study of type 1 regulatory T cells. CDR3 length: 16 residues. The V gene's germline CDR1 is SEHNR and CDR2 FQNEAQ (reference sequence). V was shortened by 6 bases and J by 4 bases, with 21 bases between the two germline ends. This clonotype was seen only a few times. TCRdb re-analysed the reads in MiXCR, keeping a single row per CDR3 protein. The sample carries 80,000 to 100,000 distinct CDR3 sequences, roughly 28% recorded once. The sample comprised CD4+ T cells, either the whole sample or a sorted fraction (not recorded which). The TCR sequence derives from a human donor in good health. This sequence joins TRBV7-9 and TRBJ2-5; TRBD2 might be the D (6 bases). CDR3 region: CASRLTVGGMGETQYF. CDR3 in DNA: TGTGCCAGCAGATTAACCGTGGGCGGGATGGGAGAGACCCAGTACTTC.